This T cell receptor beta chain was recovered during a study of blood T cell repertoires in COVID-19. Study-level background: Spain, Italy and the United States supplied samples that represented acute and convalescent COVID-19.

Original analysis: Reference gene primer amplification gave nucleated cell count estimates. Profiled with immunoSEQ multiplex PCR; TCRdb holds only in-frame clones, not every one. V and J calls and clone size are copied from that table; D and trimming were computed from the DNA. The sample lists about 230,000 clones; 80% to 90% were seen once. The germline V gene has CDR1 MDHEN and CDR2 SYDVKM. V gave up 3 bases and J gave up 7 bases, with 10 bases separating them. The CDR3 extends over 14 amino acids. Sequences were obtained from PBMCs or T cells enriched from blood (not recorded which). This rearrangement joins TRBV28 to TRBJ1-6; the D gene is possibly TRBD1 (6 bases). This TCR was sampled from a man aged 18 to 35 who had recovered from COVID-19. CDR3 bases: TGTGCCAGCAGTTTCGGACAGAGAAATTCACCCCTCCACTTT. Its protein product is CASSFGQRNSPLHF.